A single sample is the source of the 13 T cell receptor beta chains below, sequenced in a study of cytomegalovirus exposure and HLA in healthy donors. 60 Vbeta and 13 Jbeta primers were used in PCR. The table came from immunoSEQ multiplex PCR; TCRdb's copy has only in-frame clones and leaves some out. Among about 150,000 clones listed, around 82% were seen once. The sequenced material came from PBMCs. The receptors stem from a woman aged 40-49 years in good health and CMV-seropositive.

This clone was seen more than once but under ten times. J is TRBJ1-2 and V is TRBV25-1; 7 nucleotides align to TRBD1. CDR1 is MGHDK and CDR2 is SYGVNS in the germline V gene. V lost 4 bases to trimming and J lost 4 bases; unmatched junction nucleotides: 12. CDR3 length equals 16 residues. CDR3 residues: CASSGHTRQGGYGYTF. The CDR3 bases are TGTGCCAGCAGTGGCCACACGCGACAGGGCGGCTATGGCTACACCTTC.

This clone occurred a few times. The chain combines TRBV27 with TRBJ2-7; 8 nucleotides align to TRBD1. The germline CDR1 and CDR2 sequences are MNHEY and SMNVEV (reference sequence). The CDR3 spans 15 residues. V dropped 0 bases and J dropped 4; count of bases not matched to a gene: 5. CDR3: CASSLSVDRVYEQYF. CDR3 in DNA: TGTGCCAGCAGTTTATCTGTGGACAGGGTTTACGAGCAGTACTTC.

J is TRBJ2-1 and V is TRBV5-1; D perhaps matches TRBD2 (6 bases). Trimming cost V 2 bases and J 8 bases, with 14 bases left between them. Germline V gene sequence: CDR1 SGHRS, CDR2 YFSETQ. There are 14 residues in the CDR3. The CDR3 nucleotides read TGCGCCAGCAGCTTAACCGGGAGATGGTATGAGCAGTTCTTC. Protein: CASSLTGRWYEQFF.

The rearrangement uses TRBV27 and TRBJ2-1; D is possibly TRBD1 (5 bases). V dropped 6 bases and J dropped 2 bases, with 17 bases sitting between them. The CDR3 runs 16 residues. Germline V CDR1 and CDR2: MNHEY, SMNVEV (reference sequence). The CDR3 DNA sequence: TGTGCCAGCAGCTACGTAGGGGCGTTCACCTACAATGAGCAGTTCTTC. Translated: CASSYVGAFTYNEQFF.

The genes are TRBV28 and TRBJ2-5, with 8 nucleotides matching TRBD1. The CDR3 consists of 15 residues. Germline V gene sequence: CDR1 MDHEN, CDR2 SYDVKM. Trimming at V came to 4 bases and at J to 5 bases, leaving 9 bases not matched to a gene. CDR3 in DNA: TGTGCCAGCAGTTCGACAGGGGAGGTTTGGGAGACCCAGTACTTC. Its translation is CASSSTGEVWETQYF. Full variable domain (rest looked up from reference TRBV28 and TRBJ2-5): DVKVTQSSRYLVKRTGEKVFLECVQDMDHENMFWYRQDPGLGLRLIYFSYDVKMKEKGDIPEGYSVSREKKERFSLILESASTNQTSMYLCASSSTGEVWETQYFGPGTRLLVL.

The rearrangement joins TRBV11-3 to TRBJ2-3; TRBD2 aligns across 11 bases. Germline trimming cut 5 bases from V and 3 bases from J; bases unmatched to any gene: 7. This CDR3 is built from 16 residues. The germline V gene encodes CDR1 SGHNT and CDR2 YENEEA. The DNA for the CDR3 is TGTGCCAGCAGCGGGGGACTAGCGGCAGCAACAGATACGCAGTATTTT. It translates to CASSGGLAAATDTQYF.

CDR3 nucleotide sequence: TGTGCCAGCAGTGAGTCCCTAGAACGAGCGAAGACCTTC. This encodes CASSESLERAKTF. V and J are TRBV27 and TRBJ1-2, with D unresolved. V lost 5 bases to trimming and J lost 14 bases, with 21 bases between them. Germline lookup yields CDR1 MNHEY and CDR2 SMNVEV (reference sequence). The CDR3 extends over 13 amino acids.

As concerns this clone: The sample has other DNA sequences that encode this CDR3 too. This chain joins TRBV5-1 and TRBJ2-3; D unresolved. Trimming stripped 0 bases from V and 6 bases from J, with 5 bases between. Germline CDR1 and CDR2: SGHRS and YFSETQ. The CDR3 runs to 12 residues. In nucleotides, the CDR3 is TGCGCCAGCAGCTTGGACTTGGATACGCAGTATTTT. Protein: CASSLDLDTQYF.

This chain connects TRBV6-1 to TRBJ2-3; a possible D gene is TRBD2 (6 bases). Trimming pared 1 base from V and 2 bases from J, leaving 13 bases between. This CDR3 spans 16 amino acids. Germline assignment: CDR1 MNHNS and CDR2 SASEGT. CDR3 coding DNA: TGTGCCAGCAGTGAAGGGCGGGGCCTTTTCACAGATACGCAGTATTTT. Translated, it gives CASSEGRGLFTDTQYF.

The chain recombines TRBV28 with TRBJ2-5, with 10 bases aligning to TRBD1. The J segment lost 1 base and the V segment lost 5 bases, leaving 4 bases of the junction unmatched. The CDR3 runs to 15 residues. Germline CDR1 and CDR2: MDHEN and SYDVKM. CDR3 sequence (DNA): TGTGCCAGCAGTATGGGGACAGGGGTCCAAGAGACCCAGTACTTC. As protein: CASSMGTGVQETQYF.

This rearrangement joins TRBV19 to TRBJ2-7; TRBD2 matches at 10 bases. V dropped 9 bases and J dropped 5; count of bases not matched to a gene: 10. The germline gives CDR1 LNHDA, CDR2 SQIVND (reference sequence). There are 14 residues in the CDR3. Here the CDR3 reads CASRGASGRDEQYF. The CDR3 DNA reads TGTGCCAGCCGAGGGGCTAGCGGGAGAGACGAGCAGTACTTC.

V is TRBV5-1 and J is TRBJ2-1; 10 bases map to TRBD2. CDR3 size: 16 residues. V lost 4 bases to trimming and J lost 6 bases; unmatched junction nucleotides: 10. Germline V gene sequence: CDR1 SGHRS, CDR2 YFSETQ. This CDR3 is CASSPTVASGSNEQFF. CDR3 sequence (DNA): TGCGCCAGCAGCCCCACCGTTGCTAGCGGGAGCAATGAGCAGTTCTTC.

This clone came up a few times. The chain links TRBV27 to TRBJ2-5; 13 bases match TRBD2. Germline CDR1 MNHEY, CDR2 SMNVEV (reference sequence). This CDR3 comprises 17 residues. After removal of 2 bases from V and 2 bases from J, the junction contained 5 bases not matched to a gene. The CDR3 spells CASSLKGLAGPQETQYF. In DNA, the CDR3 is TGTGCCAGCAGTTTAAAGGGACTAGCGGGACCTCAAGAGACCCAGTACTTC.